The 19 T cell receptor beta chains in this list originate from one sample, sequenced in a study of blood T cell repertoires in COVID-19. The method was immunoSEQ multiplex PCR; TCRdb's version includes in-frame clones alone and lacks a portion of them. Seen here are about 150,000 clones, over 70% observed once, and the top ten hold 7% to 9%. Specimen: peripheral blood. These receptors all come from a man aged 50 to 60 with active or convalescent COVID-19.

The chain has TRBV2 and TRBJ2-7; 9 bases map to TRBD1. The CDR3 loop spans 15 amino acids. V shed 3 bases and J 2 bases; nucleotides not matched to a gene: 5. The germline V gene has CDR1 SNHLY and CDR2 FYNNEI. The CDR3 is CASSDRTGATYEQYF. The CDR3 nucleotides are TGTGCCAGCAGTGACAGGACAGGGGCGACCTACGAGCAGTACTTC.

The chain joins TRBV5-6 to TRBJ2-4, with TRBD2 matching over 7 bases. CDR1 and CDR2 (germline): SGHDT, YYEEEE. There are 16 residues in the CDR3. Losses at the gene ends were 4 bases for V and 1 base for J; bases not matched to a gene: 8. This chain's CDR3 is CASSGLSGRAKNIQYF. The CDR3 DNA follows: TGTGCCAGCAGCGGACTTAGCGGGCGGGCCAAAAACATTCAGTACTTC. The full variable domain, rest sourced from reference TRBV5-6 and TRBJ2-4, is DAGVTQSPTHLIKTRGQQVTLRCSPKSGHDTVSWYQQALGQGPQFIFQYYEEEERQRGNFPDRFSGHQFPNYSSELNVNALLLGDSALYLCASSGLSGRAKNIQYFGAGTRLSVL.

CDR3 sequence (DNA): TGTGCCAGCAGTGGCGTACAGCAGCCCCAGCATTTT. Its translation: CASSGVQQPQHF. V is TRBV2 and J is TRBJ1-5; unclear D gene. From germline, CDR1 is SNHLY and CDR2 FYNNEI. The CDR3 contains 12 residues. The germline V and J ends were trimmed by 4 bases and 7 bases, with 8 bases remaining between them.

The V and J genes are TRBV27 and TRBJ2-7, with 12 positions matching TRBD1. CDR3 size: 15 residues. The junction had 5 bases not matched to a gene; V was cut back by 2 bases and J by 6 bases. From germline, CDR1 is MNHEY and CDR2 SMNVEV (reference sequence). The CDR3 here is CASSLLGQGAGEQYF. The CDR3 DNA reads TGTGCCAGCAGTTTACTGGGACAGGGGGCAGGCGAGCAGTACTTC.

The J gene is TRBJ2-7, the V gene TRBV28; maybe TRBD1 (5 bases). Looked up from germline, CDR1 is MDHEN and CDR2 is SYDVKM. This CDR3 is 14 amino acids long. The germline V and J ends were trimmed by 4 bases and 0 bases, with 10 bases remaining between them. The CDR3 loop reads CASSYPGRSYEQYF. The CDR3 DNA is TGTGCCAGCAGTTATCCAGGGCGCTCCTACGAGCAGTACTTC.

The V and J genes are TRBV3-1 (or the pseudogene TRBV3-2) and TRBJ2-5; perhaps TRBD1 as D (6 bases). The CDR3 is made up of 17 amino acids. V was trimmed by 0 bases and J by 1 base, leaving 15 bases between them. Germline CDR1 reads LGHDT; CDR2 reads YNNKEL (reference sequence). The CDR3: CASSQEAGLGAQETQYF. The CDR3 DNA reads as TGTGCCAGCAGCCAAGAGGCAGGGTTGGGGGCCCAAGAGACCCAGTACTTC.

The chain carries TRBV28 and TRBJ2-4, with TRBD1 matching 10 bases. The CDR3 covers 14 residues. Losses at the gene ends were 7 bases for V and 7 bases for J; bases not matched to a gene: 7. CDR1 and CDR2 from the germline V gene are MDHEN and SYDVKM. The CDR3 loop is CASIGQDRGNIQYF. As DNA, the CDR3 is TGTGCCAGCATCGGACAGGACAGGGGGAACATTCAGTACTTC.

The rearrangement uses TRBV3-1 (or the pseudogene TRBV3-2) and TRBJ1-2; D unresolved. The germline V gene has CDR1 LGHDT and CDR2 YNNKEL (reference sequence). Trimming took off 3 bases at V and 7 bases at J, with 9 bases between the two ends. This CDR3 region has 12 residues. CDR3 loop: CASSHFVSGYTF. The CDR3 DNA reads TGTGCCAGCAGCCATTTCGTGAGTGGCTACACCTTC.

The chain has TRBV5-1 and TRBJ1-2; D gene ambiguous. With 0 bases removed from V and 0 bases from J, the gap between germline ends came to 6 bases. CDR1 SGHRS and CDR2 YFSETQ come from the germline V gene. CDR3 size: 14 residues. CDR3: CASSLATTNYGYTF. CDR3 in DNA: TGCGCCAGCAGCTTGGCAACAACTAACTATGGCTACACCTTC. Full variable domain (remainder filled in from reference TRBV5-1 and TRBJ1-2): KAGVTQTPRYLIKTRGQQVTLSCSPISGHRSVSWYQQTPGQGLQFLFEYFSETQRNKGNFPGRFSGRQFSNSRSEMNVSTLELGDSALYLCASSLATTNYGYTFGSGTRLTVV.

The V and J genes are TRBV19 and TRBJ1-2, with TRBD1 identical over 8 bases. V shed 7 bases, J shed 8 bases, and the junction held 9 bases outside the gene matches. CDR3 length: 13 residues. Germline loops: CDR1 LNHDA, CDR2 SQIVND (reference sequence). CDR3 nucleotides: TGTGCCAGTACTCCCGACAGGGGTAGAGGCTACACCTTC. Protein: CASTPDRGRGYTF.

CDR3 region: CASSLGLSPTNEQFF. Here the CDR3 DNA reads TGTGCCAGCAGTTTAGGACTTAGTCCGACCAATGAGCAGTTCTTC. This chain uses TRBV27 with TRBJ2-1, with D perhaps TRBD2 (5 bases). The CDR3 is made up of 15 amino acids. The V gene lost 2 bases and the J gene lost 6 bases, with 14 bases spanning the gap. From germline, CDR1 is MNHEY and CDR2 SMNVEV (reference sequence).

The gene calls are TRBV25-1 and TRBJ1-1, with TRBD1 matching 9 bases. The CDR3 has 14 residues. Germline V gives CDR1 MGHDK, CDR2 SYGVNS. V shed 7 bases and J 5 bases; nucleotides not matched to a gene: 8. CDR3 bases: TGTGCCAGCATGCAGGACAGGGGTTGGACTGAAGCTTTCTTT. Protein product: CASMQDRGWTEAFF.

The rearrangement joins TRBV5-1 to TRBJ1-3; D remains unclear. The ends were cut back, 0 bases at V and 2 bases at J, with 9 bases in the middle. Looked up from germline, CDR1 is SGHRS and CDR2 is YFSETQ. This CDR3 spans 15 amino acids. This CDR3 reads CASSLAPGTGNTIYF. Here the CDR3 DNA reads TGCGCCAGCAGCTTGGCCCCCGGGACTGGAAACACCATATATTTT.

The table lists this clone with a few counts. J is TRBJ2-1 and V is TRBV9; 10 bases match TRBD1. Trimming cost V 3 bases and J 8 bases; bases outside gene matches: 5. CDR3 size: 14 residues. Germline-derived CDR1 and CDR2 are SGDLS and YYNGEE. The CDR3 protein is CASSAGTGAYEQFF. CDR3 bases: TGTGCCAGCAGCGCCGGGACAGGGGCGTATGAGCAGTTCTTC.

The V and J genes are TRBV4-2 and TRBJ1-1; a possible D gene is TRBD1 (5 bases). Germline CDR1 is LGHNA and CDR2 is YNFKEQ. The CDR3 runs to 16 residues. V lost 4 bases and J 2 bases, leaving 17 bases between the germline ends. CDR3 protein: CASSRERTRSNTEAFF. CDR3 DNA: TGTGCCAGCAGCCGGGAAAGGACACGGAGTAACACTGAAGCTTTCTTT.

The chain couples TRBV7-2 to TRBJ2-1; TRBD2 aligns across 8 bases. J gave up 10 bases and V 5 bases, and 7 bases lay outside the gene matches. CDR1 SGHTA and CDR2 FQGNSA come from the germline V gene. The CDR3 runs 13 residues. CDR3 coding DNA: TGTGCCAGCAGCCTCTATCAGCGGGAGGAGCAGTTCTTC. Protein product: CASSLYQREEQFF.

Only one count was recorded for this clone. The V and J genes are TRBV2 and TRBJ2-3; tentative D call: TRBD2 (5 bases). V lost 3 bases and J lost 0, with 10 bases in between. This CDR3 contains 15 residues. The germline CDR1 and CDR2 sequences are SNHLY and FYNNEI. CDR3 nucleotides: TGTGCCAGCAGTGAGAGGGCCGGAAGCACAGATACGCAGTATTTT. Amino acid sequence: CASSERAGSTDTQYF.

This CDR3 reads CAILGTGKTNMNTEAFF. The CDR3 bases are TGTGCCATCCTAGGGACAGGGAAAACAAACATGAACACTGAAGCTTTCTTT. This rearrangement joins TRBV10-3 to TRBJ1-1, with TRBD1 identical over 9 bases. Germline values: CDR1 ENHRY, CDR2 SYGVKD. V lost 8 bases, J lost 0 bases, and 13 bases stayed unmatched. The CDR3 runs 17 residues.

Of note for this clone: Other DNA sequences in the sample encode the same CDR3. The genes are TRBV5-1 and TRBJ1-5; D is perhaps TRBD1 (5 bases). V was clipped by 4 bases and J by 4 bases, with 9 bases between them. Looked up from germline, CDR1 is SGHRS and CDR2 is YFSETQ. The CDR3 loop spans 13 amino acids. Here the CDR3 reads CASSLDSNQPQHF. The CDR3 DNA reads as TGCGCCAGCAGCCTAGACAGTAATCAGCCCCAGCATTTT.